This paragraph reports one TCR beta chain. These data belong to a study of control samples from healthy donors and cancer patients. Here immunoSEQ multiplex PCR was the method, and the copy in TCRdb shows in-frame clones only, minus some. The table has 140,000 or so clones, 89% seen once. This CDR3 spans 16 amino acids. Germline CDR1 reads SGHRS; CDR2 reads YFSETQ. Unmatched junction bases numbered 6, after V lost 2 bases and J lost 2 bases. The rearrangement uses TRBV5-1 and TRBJ2-5; TRBD1 agrees at 10 bases. Sequenced input: blood. The clonotype comes from a man between 25 and 39 years old in good health. CDR3 residues: CASSLLPGQGQETQYF. In DNA form, the CDR3 reads TGCGCCAGCAGCTTATTGCCGGGACAGGGGCAAGAGACCCAGTACTTC.